A selection of T cell receptor beta chains follows, all from one sample in a study of beta chain features in type 1 diabetes. The table came from immunoSEQ multiplex PCR; TCRdb's copy has only in-frame clones and leaves some out. Among around 240,000 clones listed, 68% were seen once. The sample comprised naive CD4+ T cells from blood. The source of these receptors is a young man in good health. CDR3s include the opening cysteine and the closing phenylalanine or tryptophan. Each record gives: CDR3 length, clone size, J gene, V gene, D gene, CDR3 protein, CDR3 DNA. A D gene is named only where the DNA matches it firmly. The size entry is marked missing in some rows and otherwise reads once, few, many or a size class.

16 . TRBJ2-1 TRBV9 . CASSVRGSLSYNEQFF TGTGCCAGCAGCGTGAGGGGGTCTCTGTCCTACAATGAGCAGTTCTTC
16 . TRBJ2-1 TRBV7-2 TRBD2 CASSLHLAGGYNEQFF TGTGCCAGCAGCCTCCACCTAGCGGGGGGATACAATGAGCAGTTCTTC
13 few TRBJ2-1 TRBV9 . CASSHPAYNEQFF TGTGCCAGCAGCCATCCGGCGTACAATGAGCAGTTCTTC
12 . TRBJ2-5 TRBV2 . CASSGRQETQYF TGTGCCAGCAGTGGGCGGCAAGAGACCCAGTACTTC
13 . TRBJ2-4 TRBV30 . CAWRSLAKNIQYF TGTGCCTGGAGGTCCCTAGCCAAAAACATTCAGTACTTC
15 . TRBJ1-2 TRBV4-3 . CASSQTGEAFYGYTF TGCGCCAGCAGCCAAACCGGAGAGGCCTTCTATGGCTACACCTTC
14 . TRBJ2-7 TRBV5-1 . CASSFTGLSYEQYF TGCGCCAGCAGCTTCACAGGGCTCAGCTACGAGCAGTACTTC
12 few TRBJ1-2 TRBV30 . CAWSVSHYGYTF TGTGCCTGGAGTGTATCGCACTATGGCTACACCTTC
13 . TRBJ2-2 TRBV15 . CATSVQYTGELFF TGTGCCACCAGCGTTCAGTACACCGGGGAGCTGTTTTTT
12 . TRBJ1-2 TRBV30 TRBD1 CAWARTGDGYTF TGTGCCTGGGCCCGGACAGGGGATGGCTACACCTTC
13 . TRBJ1-1 TRBV7-9 . CASSLNSDTEAFF TGTGCCAGCAGCTTAAACTCGGACACTGAAGCTTTCTTT
12 . TRBJ2-5 TRBV30 . CAWTPVQETQYF TGTGCCTGGACCCCCGTACAAGAGACCCAGTACTTC
12 . TRBJ2-1 TRBV30 TRBD2 CAWAGRYNEQFF TGTGCCTGGGCCGGGAGGTACAATGAGCAGTTCTTC
12 . TRBJ2-5 TRBV2 . CASLGSQETQYF TGTGCCAGTCTCGGGTCTCAAGAGACCCAGTACTTC
17 once TRBJ2-1 TRBV5-1 TRBD2 CASSPNLAGGDYNEQFF TGCGCCAGCAGCCCCAACCTAGCGGGAGGGGACTACAATGAGCAGTTCTTC
15 few TRBJ2-3 TRBV7-2 . CASTTPVGGADTQYF TGTGCCAGCACCACCCCCGTGGGGGGCGCAGATACGCAGTATTTT
14 . TRBJ1-5 TRBV30 . CAWSVQGGNQPQHF TGTGCCTGGAGTGTACAGGGAGGGAATCAGCCCCAGCATTTT
12 . TRBJ2-5 TRBV5-4 . CASSLGIGTQYF TGTGCCAGCAGCTTGGGAATAGGGACCCAGTACTTC
16 . TRBJ1-2 TRBV9 . CASSAGGSDPAYGYTF TGTGCCAGCAGCGCCGGCGGGTCGGACCCCGCCTATGGCTACACCTTC
13 . TRBJ1-3 TRBV29-1 . CSGTADSGNTIYF TGCAGCGGGACAGCCGACTCTGGAAACACCATATATTTT
13 . TRBJ2-6 TRBV30 . CACTVSGANVLTF TGTGCCTGCACGGTTTCTGGGGCCAACGTCCTGACTTTC
13 . TRBJ2-7 TRBV12-5 TRBD2 CASGLSGSSEQYF TGTGCTAGTGGTTTGAGCGGGAGTAGCGAGCAGTACTTC
14 . TRBJ2-3 TRBV6-6 . CASGRSILTDTQYF TGTGCCAGCGGGAGAAGTATACTTACAGATACGCAGTATTTT
13 . TRBJ2-1 TRBV10-3 . CAIKEGSYNEQFF TGTGCCATCAAGGAGGGCTCCTACAATGAGCAGTTCTTC
12 . TRBJ1-1 TRBV29-1 . CSVAGSSAEAFF TGCAGCGTGGCCGGGAGCAGCGCTGAAGCTTTCTTT
13 . TRBJ2-7 TRBV6-6 . CASSYGGSYEQYF TGTGCCAGCAGTTACGGTGGCTCCTACGAGCAGTACTTC
15 . TRBJ1-6 TRBV30 . CAWSAEGSYNSPLHF TGTGCCTGGAGTGCGGAGGGCTCCTATAATTCACCCCTCCACTTT
13 . TRBJ2-7 TRBV2 . CASSYSDWDEQYF TGTGCCAGCAGTTATAGCGACTGGGACGAGCAGTACTTC
13 . TRBJ2-1 TRBV29-1 . CSVDSGVPNEQFF TGCAGCGTTGACAGCGGAGTCCCCAATGAGCAGTTCTTC
12 . TRBJ2-1 TRBV30 . CAWGRGYNEQFF TGTGCCTGGGGTAGGGGCTACAATGAGCAGTTCTTC
13 few TRBJ2-3 TRBV2 . CASSRTSTDTQYF TGTGCCAGCAGTAGGACTAGCACAGATACGCAGTATTTT
14 . TRBJ2-2 TRBV13 . CASSSRLPGGELFF TGTGCCAGCAGCTCGCGACTTCCGGGCGGGGAGCTGTTTTTT
12 . TRBJ1-2 TRBV9 . CASSPVRGSYTF TGTGCCAGCAGCCCCGTAAGGGGGAGCTACACCTTC
12 . TRBJ1-2 TRBV7-2 . CASRDSGFSYTF TGTGCCAGCAGGGATTCAGGGTTTAGCTACACCTTC
15 few TRBJ2-4 TRBV30 . CAWSGMGASQNIQYF TGTGCCTGGAGTGGGATGGGGGCCTCACAAAACATTCAGTACTTC
14 . TRBJ1-1 TRBV25-1 . CASRSSGGNTEAFF TGTGCCAGCAGAAGCTCGGGGGGCAACACTGAAGCTTTCTTT
15 . TRBJ2-7 TRBV5-1 . CASSIEGGIPHEQYF TGCGCCAGCTCGATAGAGGGGGGAATCCCTCACGAGCAGTACTTC
15 . TRBJ2-3 TRBV5-1 . CASSSDSSSTDTQYF TGCGCCAGCAGCTCGGACTCCTCTAGCACAGATACGCAGTATTTT
13 . TRBJ2-3 TRBV5-5 . CASRTEAPDTQYF TGTGCCAGCAGGACGGAAGCCCCAGATACGCAGTATTTT
13 . TRBJ1-5 TRBV2 . CASTKDSNQPQHF TGTGCCAGCACAAAAGATAGCAATCAGCCCCAGCATTTT
14 . TRBJ2-5 TRBV27 . CASRRDSYQETQYF TGTGCCAGCAGGCGGGACAGCTACCAAGAGACCCAGTACTTC
15 few TRBJ2-7 TRBV7-2 TRBD2 CASSLGWTSDYEQYF TGTGCCAGCAGCTTAGGATGGACTAGCGACTACGAGCAGTACTTC
15 . TRBJ1-5 TRBV28 TRBD1 CASSFGQGVWQPQHF TGTGCCAGCAGTTTCGGACAGGGTGTTTGGCAGCCCCAGCATTTT
14 . TRBJ1-1 TRBV29-1 TRBD1 CSVQGDRENTEAFF TGCAGCGTTCAAGGGGACAGGGAGAACACTGAAGCTTTCTTT
14 . TRBJ2-1 TRBV2 TRBD2 CASPLAGGQNEQFF TGTGCCAGCCCCCTAGCGGGAGGGCAGAATGAGCAGTTCTTC
11 . TRBJ1-1 TRBV29-1 . CRGDGNTEAFF TGCAGGGGGGATGGGAACACTGAAGCTTTCTTT
12 . TRBJ2-7 TRBV28 . CASSLPGYEQYF TGTGCCAGCAGTTTACCCGGCTACGAGCAGTACTTC
11 . TRBJ2-5 TRBV20-1 . CSANRGETQYF TGCAGTGCTAACCGTGGGGAGACCCAGTACTTC
17 once TRBJ2-5 TRBV4-3 . CASSQDTGARAQETQYF TGCGCCAGCAGCCAAGATACCGGTGCGCGGGCGCAAGAGACCCAGTACTTC
16 . TRBJ2-5 TRBV28 TRBD2 CASSLSGLAGTETQYF TGTGCCAGCAGTTTATCCGGACTAGCGGGAACGGAGACCCAGTACTTC
14 . TRBJ2-5 TRBV30 . CAWSITLGGETQYF TGTGCCTGGAGTATAACCCTAGGGGGGGAGACCCAGTACTTC
14 few TRBJ2-2 TRBV7-9 . CASPKGGWNGELFF TGTGCCAGCCCGAAAGGAGGTTGGAACGGGGAGCTGTTTTTT
12 . TRBJ2-3 TRBV7-9 . CASRTLRDTQYF TGTGCCAGCCGTACCTTGAGAGATACGCAGTATTTT
16 . TRBJ2-2 TRBV2 . CASSGGARAHTGELFF TGTGCCAGCAGTGGGGGAGCGAGGGCCCACACCGGGGAGCTGTTTTTT
15 . TRBJ1-5 TRBV18 TRBD1 CASSPPQGAGQPQHF TGTGCCAGCTCACCACCGCAGGGGGCTGGTCAGCCCCAGCATTTT
14 . TRBJ2-3 TRBV6-5 TRBD2 CASSPGGMTDTQYF TGTGCCAGCAGTCCCGGGGGGATGACAGATACGCAGTATTTT
13 . TRBJ2-7 TRBV25-1 . CASSDGLNYEQYF TGTGCCAGCAGTGATGGACTAAACTACGAGCAGTACTTC